The 3 T cell receptor beta chains reported below all come from one sample, sequenced in a study of cytomegalovirus exposure and HLA in healthy donors (dated by TCRdb to about 2017). The receptor library was made with the immunoSEQ multiplex PCR assay. TCRdb mirrors the immuneACCESS table, restricted to in-frame sequences. Some clones are absent from its copies; in checked studies, under half trace to an unresolved V gene, and the reason for the others is unknown. Here the sample has some 240,000 clones; approximately 87% occur a single time. The ten top clones hold around 5.4% of the sample. The specimen was PBMCs. The receptor set was obtained from a woman aged 18-35 years in good health and CMV-seronegative.

The rearrangement uses TRBV9 and TRBJ2-7; D is possibly TRBD2 (5 bases). There are 13 residues in the CDR3. The ends were cut back, 2 bases at V and 1 base at J, with 7 bases in the middle. CDR1 and CDR2 from the germline V gene are SGDLS and YYNGEE. The CDR3 loop reads CASSVGDSYEQYF. CDR3 nucleotide sequence: TGTGCCAGCAGCGTCGGGGATTCCTACGAGCAGTACTTC.

The chain links TRBV28 to TRBJ1-2; the match to TRBD1 covers 9 bases. Unmatched junction bases numbered 7, after V lost 6 bases and J lost 8 bases. Germline CDR1 reads MDHEN; CDR2 reads SYDVKM. CDR3 size: 13 residues. CDR3 DNA sequence: TGTGCCAGCAGCCCGGACAGGGGCGACGGCTACACCTTC. Its protein is CASSPDRGDGYTF.

Regarding this clone: A read error may account for a junction end that differs from germline. V gene TRBV2 combines with J gene TRBJ2-4; D gene unclear. The germline gives CDR1 SNHLY, CDR2 FYNNEI. The CDR3 spans 12 residues. CDR3 residues: CASSEALGLEHF. The CDR3 nucleotides read TGTGCCAGCAGTGAAGCGCTTGGCCTTGAGCACTTC.